The clone carrying this T cell receptor beta chain has only a few counts. Germline values: CDR1 SGDLS, CDR2 YYNGEE. V shed 0 bases and J shed 5 bases, with 12 bases lying between them. This CDR3 is 16 amino acids long. The sample originates from a study of blood T cell repertoires in COVID-19. As for the study in general: T cells, B-cell-depleted T cells, or PBMCs supplied cDNA or gDNA.

Participants were placed into cohorts based on the clinical history they reported. In the original analysis: Amplified reference gene primers provided the basis for estimating nucleated cell counts. Produced via immunoSEQ multiplex PCR; TCRdb's table is partial and in-frame only. V, J and clone size derive from that table, while D and trimming were established from the DNA sequence. The sample gives fewer than 500,000 clones, around 87% of which show up once; under 1.5% is in the top ten. The chain carries TRBV9 and TRBJ1-6; weak D call: TRBD1 (5 bases). The receptor was derived from a man aged 25-45 years who had recovered from COVID-19. The sequenced sample consisted of PBMCs or T cells enriched from blood (not recorded which). The CDR3 protein is CASSVGGWRDNSPLHF. Written as DNA, the CDR3 is TGTGCCAGCAGCGTAGGGGGGTGGAGGGATAATTCACCCCTCCACTTT.